This is a list of T cell receptor beta chains from one sample in a study of response to subunit inactivated influenza vaccine. TCRdb re-analysed the RT-PCR reads in MiXCR, keeping a single row per CDR3 protein. The table lists 500,000 to 600,000 distinct CDR3 sequences, under 15% of them singletons. The source was PBMCs from blood, collected 40 to 50 days after vaccination. All receptors derive from a man in his forties or fifties who received an inactivated influenza vaccine. Each CDR3 is given with its conserved first and last residue. A D gene is named only where the DNA matches it firmly. Clone size is shown for a subset of rows, as once, few, many or a class of expanded clone.

J gene | D gene | clone size | V gene | CDR3 protein | CDR3 DNA
TRBJ2-3 | . | . | TRBV4-3 | CASSQDQGDTQYF | TGCGCCAGCAGCCAAGATCAGGGGGATACGCAGTATTTT
TRBJ2-1 | TRBD2 | few | TRBV20-1 | CSARDPGETSGSFYNEQFF | TGCAGTGCTAGAGATCCCGGGGAAACTAGCGGGAGTTTCTACAATGAGCAGTTCTTC
TRBJ2-2 | . | . | TRBV2 | CASRAGTSTGELFF | TGTGCCAGCAGGGCCGGGACGTCCACCGGGGAGCTGTTTTTT
TRBJ2-7 | . | few | TRBV3-1 | CASSSGGIGSYEQYF | TGTGCCAGCAGCTCAGGTGGAATAGGGTCCTACGAGCAGTACTTC
TRBJ1-1 | . | few | TRBV20-1 | CSARGEISTEAFF | TGCAGTGCTAGAGGGGAAATCAGCACTGAAGCTTTCTTT
TRBJ1-4 | TRBD1 | few | TRBV6-1 | CASRGTGNNEKLFF | TGTGCCAGCAGGGGGACAGGAAATAATGAAAAACTGTTTTTT
TRBJ2-1 | TRBD1 | many | TRBV12-3/TRBV12-4 | CASSQGSRTGRIVEQFF | TGTGCCAGCAGCCAGGGGTCCCGGACAGGGAGGATTGTTGAGCAGTTCTTC
TRBJ2-7 | TRBD1 | . | TRBV27 | CASRMDRGYEQYF | TGTGCCAGCAGGATGGACAGGGGGTACGAGCAGTACTTC
TRBJ2-3 | . | many | TRBV7-2 | CASARDLGTDTQYF | TGTGCCAGCGCCCGGGATCTCGGGACAGATACGCAGTATTTT
TRBJ1-2 | TRBD1 | few | TRBV7-2 | CASSLPDRSGGYTF | TGTGCCAGCAGCTTACCGGACAGGTCCGGAGGCTACACCTTC
TRBJ2-7 | TRBD2 | few | TRBV6-2/TRBV6-3 | CASGASGRALEQYF | TGTGCCAGCGGCGCTAGCGGGAGGGCGCTCGAGCAGTACTTC
TRBJ2-3 | . | . | TRBV6-6 | CASSRPRDTQYF | TGTGCCAGCAGCCGCCCCCGTGATACGCAGTATTTT
TRBJ1-4 | . | . | TRBV4-1 | CASSQDVAIGGELFF | TGCGCCAGCAGCCAAGATGTGGCCATCGGGGGGGAACTGTTTTTT
TRBJ1-2 | TRBD1 | many | TRBV5-6 | CASSSGTGVQRTF | TGTGCCAGCAGCTCCGGGACAGGGGTACAGCGTACCTTC
TRBJ2-7 | . | few | TRBV6-1 | CASSEMTGRSEQYF | TGTGCCAGCAGTGAAATGACAGGCAGGAGCGAGCAGTACTTC
TRBJ2-7 | TRBD2 | many | TRBV20-1 | CSAREAGGSYEQYF | TGCAGTGCTAGAGAAGCGGGAGGTTCCTACGAGCAGTACTTC
TRBJ2-7 | . | . | TRBV27 | CASSLEAGRSSYEQYF | TGTGCCAGCAGTTTAGAGGCGGGGCGTTCCTCCTACGAGCAGTACTTC
TRBJ2-3 | TRBD1 | once | TRBV2 | CARCPAWGTEERTDTQYF | TGTGCCCGCTGCCCAGCGTGGGGGACAGAGGAGCGCACAGATACGCAGTATTTT
TRBJ2-5 | . | few | TRBV5-1 | CASSSQPTKETQYF | TGCGCCAGCAGCTCCCAGCCCACCAAAGAGACCCAGTACTTC
TRBJ2-5 | TRBD1 | . | TRBV15 | CATRRDRDYRAQYF | TGTGCCACCCGGCGGGACAGGGATTATAGGGCCCAGTACTTC
TRBJ2-7 | . | many | TRBV10-3 | CAISESFTSSSYEQYF | TGTGCCATCAGTGAGTCGTTCACTAGCAGTTCCTACGAGCAGTACTTC
TRBJ2-1 | . | . | TRBV11-3 | CASSLRGTNEQFF | TGTGCCAGCAGCTTACGGGGAACCAATGAGCAGTTCTTC
TRBJ1-2 | . | few | TRBV20-1 | CSARRQTGYGYTF | TGCAGTGCTCGGCGACAGACGGGCTATGGCTACACCTTC
TRBJ2-7 | . | few | TRBV6-5 | CASSYMGTAYEQYF | TGTGCCAGCAGTTACATGGGAACGGCCTACGAGCAGTACTTC
TRBJ1-2 | . | many | TRBV7-2 | CASSSHGAWSYGYTF | TGTGCCAGCAGCTCCCATGGGGCCTGGTCCTATGGCTACACCTTC
TRBJ1-2 | . | few | TRBV20-1 | CSARDLVRDIFYGYTF | TGCAGTGCTAGAGATCTTGTCCGGGACATCTTCTATGGCTACACCTTC
TRBJ2-2 | TRBD1 | many | TRBV7-2 | CASSLIQGAGELFF | TGTGCCAGCAGCTTAATTCAGGGGGCCGGGGAGCTGTTTTTT
TRBJ2-1 | . | many | TRBV20-1 | CSAEWNLLNEQFF | TGCAGTGCTGAGTGGAACCTCCTTAATGAGCAGTTCTTC